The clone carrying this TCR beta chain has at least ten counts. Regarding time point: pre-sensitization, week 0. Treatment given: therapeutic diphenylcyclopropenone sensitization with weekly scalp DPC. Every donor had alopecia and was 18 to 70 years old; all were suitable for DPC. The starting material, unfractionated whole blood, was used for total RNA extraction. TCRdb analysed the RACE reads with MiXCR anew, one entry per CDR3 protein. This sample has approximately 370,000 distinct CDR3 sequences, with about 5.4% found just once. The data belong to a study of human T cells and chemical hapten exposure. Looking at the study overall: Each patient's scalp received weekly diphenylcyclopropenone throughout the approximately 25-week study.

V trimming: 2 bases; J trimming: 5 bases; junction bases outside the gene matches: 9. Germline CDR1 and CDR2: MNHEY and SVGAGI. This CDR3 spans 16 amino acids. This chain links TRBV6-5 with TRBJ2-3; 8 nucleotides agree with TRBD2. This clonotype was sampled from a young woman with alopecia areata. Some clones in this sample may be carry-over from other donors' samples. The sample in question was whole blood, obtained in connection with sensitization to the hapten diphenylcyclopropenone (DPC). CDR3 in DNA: TGTGCCAGCAGTTACGAGCGGGGGCTCATGGTAGATACGCAGTATTTT. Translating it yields CASSYERGLMVDTQYF.